This TCR beta chain was observed in a study of shared clonotypes between healthy human individuals. With respect to this clone: Its antigen is still unknown.

Authors' analysis steps: As immunoSEQ supplied junction-only sequences (without quality scores), filtering differed. Sequencing used immunoSEQ multiplex PCR; TCRdb keeps in-frame clones, though not all of them. That table furnishes V, J and clone size, whereas the DNA furnished D and trimming. The sample contains around 2.1 million clones, approximately 94% of which appear only once. V was pared by 6 bases and J by 1 base, with 12 bases between. Germline-derived CDR1 and CDR2 are MNHNS and SASEGT. This CDR3 spans 14 amino acids. Findings and limits, study-wide: Memory subsets had estimated richness that was generally smaller than that of naive subsets. Generation probabilities were higher for clonotypes shared across all four sorted-subset donors than for unshared ones.

Terminally differentiated effector memory CD45RA+ cells were excluded from the naive CD8 cells, which were CD45RO-negative and positively selected for CCR7. The chain links TRBV6-1 to TRBJ1-1; D might be TRBD1 (5 bases). The TCR was taken from a man between 18 and 29 years old in good health. Some clones in this sample may be carry-over from other donors' samples. Sequencing input: naive CD8+ T cells from PBMCs. The CDR3 loop is CASRPPGRNTEAFF. The CDR3 DNA sequence: TGTGCCAGCAGACCTCCGGGACGGAACACTGAAGCTTTCTTT.